The entry below describes one TCR beta chain. Per the study methods: Estimation of nucleated cell counts was performed using reference gene primer amplification. The data were produced by immunoSEQ multiplex PCR, yet TCRdb's version contains in-frame clones alone and is incomplete. The D gene and trimming were derived from the DNA, and the V and J assignments and clone size from that table. The sample shows about 98,000 clones, around 80% of them seen only once. The sample is drawn from a study of blood T cell repertoires in COVID-19. Study information: Sites in the United States, Italy and Spain provided acute and convalescent COVID-19 samples. T cells, B-cell-depleted T cells, or PBMCs provided the cDNA or gDNA that served as material.

The TCR sequence derives from a man aged 80 or over with acute or convalescent COVID-19. Sample: peripheral blood.

The CDR3 DNA sequence: TGTGCCAGTAGTGGACAGTCTTTCTATGGCTACACCTTC. This gives the protein CASSGQSFYGYTF. V and J are TRBV19 and TRBJ1-2, with a weak D call TRBD1 (6 bases). Germline CDR1 is LNHDA and CDR2 is SQIVND (reference sequence). CDR3 length: 13 amino acids. V lost 5 bases, J lost 4 bases, and 11 bases lay in between.